This T cell receptor (beta chain) was sequenced during a study of cytomegalovirus exposure and HLA in healthy donors. For the study at large: An earlier analysis found some 120 million unique TCR beta sequences from approximately 200 million T cells.

Use of 60 Vbeta and 13 Jbeta primers characterized the PCR. Measured with immunoSEQ multiplex PCR; TCRdb has only the in-frame clones, and not every one. The sample consists of 150,000 to 200,000 clones, over 60% of them appearing once. Germline V lookup: CDR1 SQVTM, CDR2 ANQGSEA. With V trimmed by 4 bases and J by 4 bases, 5 bases remained unmatched. The CDR3 length is 13 residues. All the people who gave samples were healthy bone marrow donors. The rearrangement uses TRBV29-1 and TRBJ2-7, with 9 positions matching TRBD1. The sequenced sample was PBMCs. The origin of this receptor is a woman aged 40-49 years in good health and CMV-seronegative. The CDR3 DNA reads as TGCAGCGTTGGGGGACAGGGTGGTTACGAGCAGTACTTC. Protein sequence: CSVGGQGGYEQYF.